This T cell receptor beta chain was sequenced in a study of blood T cell repertoires in COVID-19. The overall study: Samples of COVID-19 (acute and convalescent) were obtained from the United States, Italy and Spain. T cells, B-cell-depleted T cells, or PBMCs supplied cDNA or gDNA.

Germline CDR1 MNHEY, CDR2 SVGAGI. The CDR3 runs 16 residues. Trimming cost V 2 bases and J 5 bases; bases outside gene matches: 9. Study processing details: Nucleated cell counts were estimated from reference gene primer amplification. Sequenced by immunoSEQ multiplex PCR; TCRdb stores in-frame clones only, minus some. The DNA was the basis for D and trimming; V, J and clone size are from that table. The table includes some 48,000 clones, 87% detected once. The sequencing sample was made of peripheral blood. The clonotype was recovered from a woman aged 80 or older in a cohort sampled during active or convalescent COVID-19. This rearrangement joins TRBV6-5 to TRBJ2-3; 8 bases agree with TRBD2. The CDR3 here is CASSYRREDPGDTQYF. The DNA of the CDR3 is TGTGCCAGCAGTTACCGGCGGGAGGACCCCGGAGATACGCAGTATTTT.